One sample yielded the 29 T cell receptor beta chains listed below, sequenced in a study of Graves' ophthalmopathy and Graves' hyperthyroidism. Using RNA transcripts, the TCR beta CDR3 regions were amplified. HTBI-primed first-round RT-PCR preceded second-round multiplex PCR. TCRdb re-called the multiplex PCR reads with MiXCR, one entry per CDR3 protein. In the table there are 300,000 to 500,000 distinct CDR3 sequences, 15% to 17% of which are singletons. Source material: peripheral blood. Receptors were obtained from a woman younger than 30 with stable Graves' hyperthyroidism.

This clonotype was observed many times. The V call is TRBV12-3 or TRBV12-4, the J call TRBJ2-7; 7 nucleotides line up with TRBD1. The CDR3 sequence is 13 residues long. V trimming: 6 bases; J trimming: 6 bases; junction bases outside the gene matches: 8. The CDR3 loop reads CASSSDRVGEQYF. CDR3 nucleotide sequence: TGTGCCAGCAGCTCCGACAGGGTAGGCGAGCAGTACTTC.

The table lists this clonotype with many counts. The chain combines TRBV6-1 with TRBJ2-5; perhaps TRBD2 as D (6 bases). Germline lookup yields CDR1 MNHNS and CDR2 SASEGT. This CDR3 contains 14 residues. With 8 bases removed from V and 1 base from J, the gap between germline ends came to 14 bases. The CDR3 loop is CASQIAASQETQYF. The CDR3, as DNA: TGTGCCAGCCAAATAGCGGCTTCCCAAGAGACCCAGTACTTC.

There are many counts of this clonotype. The V gene is TRBV11-2, the J gene TRBJ2-7; the D is unclear. This CDR3 spans 14 amino acids. Germline-derived CDR1 and CDR2 are SGHAT and FQNNGV. The V and J ends lost 7 bases and 1 base respectively, with 14 bases between them. This CDR3 is CASKFEYRSYEQYF. CDR3 in DNA: TGTGCCAGCAAATTCGAGTACCGGTCCTACGAGCAGTACTTC.

This clonotype came up many times. The chain recombines TRBV7-9 with TRBJ1-6, with 9 bases lining up with TRBD1. Trimming took 5 bases from V and 9 from J; bases not matched to a gene: 8. CDR1 is SEHNR, CDR2 FQNEAQ, per germline (reference sequence). The CDR3 consists of 15 residues. CDR3 sequence (DNA): TGTGCCAGCAGCAGTTACAGGGGGCACGGTTCACCCCTCCACTTT. It translates to CASSSYRGHGSPLHF.

This clonotype was seen ten or more times. The chain carries TRBV12-3 or TRBV12-4 and TRBJ1-1; weak D call: TRBD1 (6 bases). This CDR3 is 13 amino acids long. V was clipped by 1 base and J by 5 bases, with 8 bases between them. The CDR3 region has the DNA TGTGCCAGCAGTTTAGGGACAGCTACTGAAGCTTTCTTT. Translation: CASSLGTATEAFF.

This clonotype was seen repeatedly, ten times or more. The chain uses TRBV6-2 or TRBV6-3 and TRBJ2-7; 7 bases are a match to TRBD1. After removal of 2 bases from V and 2 bases from J, the junction contained 6 bases not matched to a gene. CDR1 and CDR2 from the germline V gene are MNHEY and SVGEGT. This CDR3 region has 15 residues. The CDR3 protein is CASSYGRQGPYEQYF. DNA for the CDR3: TGTGCCAGCAGTTACGGTCGACAGGGCCCCTACGAGCAGTACTTC.

This clonotype was detected ten times or more. The V call is TRBV27, the J call TRBJ2-6; a weak D match, TRBD1 (6 bases). V lost 9 bases, J lost 0 bases, and 12 bases lay in between. CDR1 and CDR2 from the germline V gene are MNHEY and SMNVEV (reference sequence). The length of the CDR3 is 15 residues. DNA of the CDR3: TGTGCCAGTACTACAGGGTTCTCTGGGGCCAACGTCCTGACTTTC. Protein product: CASTTGFSGANVLTF. Full variable domain (missing parts from reference TRBV27 and TRBJ2-6): EAQVTQNPRYLITVTGKKLTVTCSQNMNHEYMSWYRQDPGLGLRQIYYSMNVEVTDKGDVPEGYKVSRKEKRNFPLILESPSPNQTSLYFCASTTGFSGANVLTFGAGSRLTVL.

This clonotype was counted ten times or more. The chain carries TRBV4-2 and TRBJ2-2; D possibly corresponds to TRBD2 (5 bases). Per germline, CDR1 LGHNA and CDR2 YNFKEQ. The CDR3 is made up of 14 amino acids. The V gene lost 4 bases and the J gene lost 6 bases, with 12 bases spanning the gap. CDR3 nucleotide sequence: TGTGCCAGCAGCCTGTCTAGCCATGCCGGGGAGCTGTTTTTT. Amino acids: CASSLSSHAGELFF.

This clonotype occurred many times. The chain's CDR3 is CASSRQEGPYEQYF. The CDR3, as DNA: TGTGCCAGCTCGAGACAGGAGGGCCCCTACGAGCAGTACTTC. The gene calls are TRBV19 and TRBJ2-7, with D perhaps TRBD1 or TRBD2 (6 bases each). The germline gives CDR1 LNHDA, CDR2 SQIVND (reference sequence). Trimming removed 9 bases from V and 2 bases from J, with 17 bases in between. The CDR3 totals 14 residues.

This clonotype was detected many times. The chain carries TRBV9 and TRBJ1-5; D uncertain. Trimming cost V 0 bases and J 1 base, with 14 bases left between them. Germline CDR1 and CDR2: SGDLS and YYNGEE. The CDR3 runs 17 residues. The CDR3 loop reads CASSVGQKGYSNQPQHF. CDR3 coding DNA: TGTGCCAGCAGCGTAGGTCAGAAAGGGTACAGCAATCAGCCCCAGCATTTT.

The rearrangement joins TRBV11-2 to TRBJ1-1; 7 positions match TRBD1. Germline lookup yields CDR1 SGHAT and CDR2 FQNNGV. This CDR3 contains 14 residues. J gave up 6 bases and V 3 bases, and 7 bases lay outside the gene matches. CDR3 nucleotides: TGTGCCAGCAGCTTGGCCTCGAGGGGGCCTGAAGCTTTCTTT. Its translation: CASSLASRGPEAFF.

In this sample, this clonotype turned up many times. This chain connects TRBV9 to TRBJ2-2; no definite D call. CDR1 is SGDLS and CDR2 is YYNGEE in the germline V gene. V gave up 0 bases and J gave up 7 bases, with 10 bases separating them. CDR3 size: 14 residues. CDR3 loop: CASSVVGEDGELFF. CDR3 coding DNA: TGTGCCAGCAGCGTAGTCGGTGAGGACGGGGAGCTGTTTTTT.

The CDR3 DNA is TGTGCCAGCAGCTCATTTGAGCAGGGTTTGCATCAGCCCCAGCATTTT. Amino acid sequence: CASSSFEQGLHQPQHF. The chain carries TRBV5-6 and TRBJ1-5, with D possibly being TRBD1 (5 bases). Germline-derived CDR1 and CDR2 are SGHDT and YYEEEE. This CDR3 region has 16 residues. With 3 bases removed from V and 5 bases from J, the gap between germline ends came to 18 bases.

This clonotype was recorded many times. V gene TRBV20-1 combines with J gene TRBJ2-7, with 7 bases aligning to TRBD1. From germline, CDR1 is DFQATT and CDR2 SNEGSKA (reference sequence). The J segment lost 0 bases and the V segment lost 5 bases, leaving 7 bases of the junction unmatched. The CDR3 runs 14 residues. CDR3 coding DNA: TGCAGTGCTGGGGGACAGCAGAGCTCCTACGAGCAGTACTTC. The encoded protein is CSAGGQQSSYEQYF.

There are many counts of this clonotype. The chain has TRBV6-5 and TRBJ1-1; D perhaps matches TRBD1 (6 bases). Germline CDR1 MNHEY, CDR2 SVGAGI. The CDR3 spans 13 residues. V dropped 10 bases and J dropped 3 bases, with 15 bases sitting between them. CDR3 residues: CATHKQGDTEAFF. CDR3 in DNA: TGTGCCACCCACAAACAGGGTGACACTGAAGCTTTCTTT.

Notes on this clonotype: One end of the junction is discordant with germline, which a read error may explain. The J gene is TRBJ2-4, the V gene TRBV4-1; TRBD1 matches 7 bases. Germline-derived CDR1 and CDR2 are MGHRA and YSYEKL. The CDR3 runs 16 residues. CDR3 sequence reads: CASSPNRGSAKNIKYF. In nucleotides, the CDR3 is TGCGCCAGCAGCCCAAACAGGGGTTCGGCCAAAAACATTAAGTACTTC.

This clonotype came up many times. This chain connects TRBV12-3 or TRBV12-4 to TRBJ1-5; weak D call: TRBD1 (5 bases). The CDR3 is made up of 17 amino acids. V dropped 3 bases and J dropped 0 bases, with 15 bases sitting between them. The CDR3 DNA is TGTGCCAGCAGTTTGACTAGGGGAACTTATAGCAATCAGCCCCAGCATTTT. It translates to CASSLTRGTYSNQPQHF.

This clonotype occurred many times. This chain connects TRBV24-1 to TRBJ1-2, with 8 nucleotides matching TRBD1. The ends lost 2 bases at V and 3 bases at J; junction bases unmatched: 4. The germline gives CDR1 KGHDR, CDR2 SFDVKD. There are 15 residues in the CDR3. DNA of the CDR3: TGTGCCACCAGTGATTGGACAGGGACGGACTATGGCTACACCTTC. Its protein product is CATSDWTGTDYGYTF.

The chain carries TRBV6-1 and TRBJ2-5; unclear D gene. Germline assignment: CDR1 MNHNS and CDR2 SASEGT. Trimming stripped 7 bases from V and 0 bases from J, with 6 bases between. The CDR3 covers 12 residues. CDR3 sequence reads: CASTDDQETQYF. The CDR3 coding sequence is TGTGCCAGCACGGACGACCAAGAGACCCAGTACTTC.

In its sample, this clonotype was seen many times. The V and J genes are TRBV12-3 or TRBV12-4 and TRBJ1-5, with no clear D. The V end lost 5 bases, the J end lost 3 bases, and 8 bases lay between the germline ends. The CDR3 has 13 residues. The DNA of the CDR3 is TGTGCCAGCAGTCCGTTAAACAATCAGCCCCAGCATTTT. Amino acids: CASSPLNNQPQHF.

Many counts were recorded for this clonotype. The chain couples TRBV20-1 to TRBJ1-2, with D possibly matching TRBD1 (6 bases). Trimming pared 0 bases from V and 6 bases from J, leaving 14 bases between. The CDR3 extends over 14 amino acids. Germline-derived CDR1 and CDR2 are DFQATT and SNEGSKA (reference sequence). DNA of the CDR3: TGCAGTGCTAGAGACAACAGGGAAGGGAATGGCTACACCTTC. Protein product: CSARDNREGNGYTF.

This clonotype was recorded at least ten times. V gene TRBV5-1 combines with J gene TRBJ1-1; 9 bases align to TRBD1. This CDR3 has 15 amino acids. The germline V gene encodes CDR1 SGHRS and CDR2 YFSETQ. J lost 10 bases, V lost 3 bases, and 13 bases had no gene match. CDR3 in amino acids: CASSSLLTGGFGAFF. CDR3 nucleotides: TGCGCCAGCAGCTCCCTCCTTACAGGGGGCTTTGGAGCTTTCTTT.

The sample holds many counts of this clonotype. V is TRBV29-1 and J is TRBJ1-1, with D uncertain. CDR1 is SQVTM and CDR2 is ANQGSEA in the germline V gene. This CDR3 has 13 amino acids. V was pared by 3 bases and J by 4 bases, with 12 bases between. The CDR3 bases are TGCAGCGTTGAGTCCCCGGTTAGCACTGAAGCTTTCTTT. As protein: CSVESPVSTEAFF.

This clonotype was picked up many times. The chain couples TRBV9 to TRBJ1-6; no clear D gene. The CDR3 has 15 residues. Trimming took 1 base from V and 0 from J, leaving 5 bases between them. CDR1 and CDR2 (germline): SGDLS, YYNGEE. The CDR3 coding sequence is TGTGCCAGCAGCGTAACCAGCTCCTATAATTCACCCCTCCACTTT. Amino acids: CASSVTSSYNSPLHF.

This chain connects TRBV11-2 to TRBJ2-5; D remains ambiguous. The CDR3 totals 17 residues. CDR1 is SGHAT and CDR2 is FQNNGV in the germline V gene. Trimming shortened V by 2 bases and J by 2 bases, and 18 bases separated the two germline ends. The DNA of the CDR3 is TGTGCCAGCAGCTTATCACTGAGGCGATCACCTCAAGAGACCCAGTACTTC. It is translated as CASSLSLRRSPQETQYF.

This clonotype was observed many times. This chain joins TRBV24-1 and TRBJ1-2, with D possibly matching TRBD1 (6 bases). This CDR3 has 14 amino acids. Trimming stripped 3 bases from V and 4 bases from J, with 11 bases between. From germline, CDR1 is KGHDR and CDR2 SFDVKD. CDR3 bases: TGTGCCACCAGTGATCGGACAGCGATCTATGGCTACACCTTC. It is translated as CATSDRTAIYGYTF.

As regards this clonotype: Possible read error: a much larger clone is one base away. For the CDR3, the DNA is TGTGCCCGCAGGGGGGCGTCTTCTAACTATGGCTACACCTTC. Amino acid sequence: CARRGASSNYGYTF. This chain uses TRBV27 with TRBJ1-2, with TRBD1 matching 7 bases. CDR3 length: 14 amino acids. Germline-derived CDR1 and CDR2 are MNHEY and SMNVEV (reference sequence).

This clonotype showed up many times. The chain carries TRBV7-2 and TRBJ2-2; 8 bases agree with TRBD2. Germline assignment: CDR1 SGHTA and CDR2 FQGNSA. The CDR3 totals 15 residues. With 10 bases clipped from V and 6 bases from J, the junction kept 13 bases outside the gene matches. Here the CDR3 reads CATSLSGGKAGELFF. For the CDR3, the DNA is TGTGCCACTTCCTTAAGCGGGGGAAAGGCCGGGGAGCTGTTTTTT.

This clonotype was seen many times. The chain has TRBV5-6 and TRBJ1-2; D is undetermined. CDR1 SGHDT and CDR2 YYEEEE come from the germline V gene. The germline V and J ends were trimmed by 0 bases and 7 bases, with 10 bases remaining between them. The CDR3 contains 13 residues. CDR3 loop: CASSLGAVPGYTF. The CDR3 nucleotides are TGTGCCAGCAGCTTGGGGGCAGTACCTGGCTACACCTTC.